This paragraph covers one TCR beta chain sequence. This entry is derived from a study of blood T cell repertoires in COVID-19. Study-level background: Material from acute and convalescent COVID-19 was sourced from the United States, Italy and Spain. PBMCs, B-cell-depleted T cells, or T cells were the source of the cDNA or gDNA that made up the material.

CDR3 length equals 15 residues. Germline assignment: CDR1 SGHTS and CDR2 YDEGEE. The V and J ends lost 4 bases and 3 bases, in that order; junction bases with no gene match: 6. In the authors' workflow: Reference gene primer amplification gave nucleated cell count estimates. Sequencing was performed with immunoSEQ multiplex PCR; in TCRdb, only in-frame clones are kept and a portion is missing. V and J calls and clone size are those listed in that table; D and trimming were worked out from the DNA. The sample consists of over 250,000 clones, around 90% of them appearing once. This TCR was sampled from a man aged 50 to 59 with acute or convalescent COVID-19. Sequences were obtained from peripheral blood. The chain is built from TRBV5-8 and TRBJ1-4; TRBD1 aligns across 7 bases. CDR3 nucleotides: TGTGCCAGCAGCGAAAGACAGGGTGCTAATGAAAAACTGTTTTTT. It encodes CASSERQGANEKLFF.